These 12 T cell receptor beta chains originate from one sample sequenced in a study of OX40 agonist ivuxolimab in advanced cancers. Sequencing was performed with immunoSEQ multiplex PCR; in TCRdb, only in-frame clones are kept and a portion is missing. This repertoire shows under 140,000 clones, about 92% found once; its top ten account for less than 0.35%. Source: CD4+ or CD8+ T cells sorted from blood, taken in a trial of the OX40 agonist ivuxolimab. The receptor set was obtained from an adult with an advanced solid tumor such as melanoma, head and neck, liver or kidney cancer.

The V gene is TRBV5-1, the J gene TRBJ1-6; D remains ambiguous. V lost 4 bases and J 2 bases, leaving 13 bases between the germline ends. The germline V gene has CDR1 SGHRS and CDR2 YFSETQ. The CDR3 has 16 residues. The CDR3: CASSASSGAYNSPLHF. CDR3 bases: TGCGCCAGCAGCGCCAGTAGTGGAGCCTATAATTCACCCCTCCACTTT.

The genes are TRBV6-5 and TRBJ1-1, with D possibly TRBD1 on 5 matching bases. CDR3 size: 14 residues. The V end was cut by 0 bases, the J end by 5 bases, with 10 bases between. Germline V lookup: CDR1 MNHEY, CDR2 SVGAGI. In DNA, the CDR3 is TGTGCCAGCAGTTACTCGACTTGGGGGACTGAAGCTTTCTTT. Translating it yields CASSYSTWGTEAFF.

J is TRBJ2-6 and V is TRBV14, with 7 bases lining up with TRBD1. The trim removed 4 bases at V and 4 bases at J, leaving 4 bases unmatched. CDR1 SGHDN and CDR2 FVKESK come from the germline V gene. This CDR3 has 15 residues. CDR3 DNA: TGTGCCAGCAGCCGAGACAGGGCGGGGGCCAACGTCCTGACTTTC. Translation: CASSRDRAGANVLTF.

The chain employs TRBV7-2 and TRBJ1-1; weak D call: TRBD1 (6 bases). The CDR3 totals 12 residues. Germline CDR1 reads SGHTA; CDR2 reads FQGNSA. V was pared by 2 bases and J by 6 bases, with 7 bases between. This CDR3 reads CASSLQGSEAFF. The CDR3 DNA reads as TGTGCCAGCAGCTTACAGGGGTCTGAAGCTTTCTTT.

The table lists this clone with a count of one. This sequence joins TRBV5-5 and TRBJ1-2; 7 nucleotides agree with TRBD1. The CDR3 sequence is 14 residues long. The germline V gene has CDR1 SGHKS and CDR2 YYEKEE (reference sequence). The V segment lost 4 bases and the J segment 8 bases; nucleotides outside the gene matches: 11. The CDR3 reads CASSVSTGLSGYTF. The CDR3, as DNA: TGTGCCAGCAGCGTATCGACAGGGCTTTCCGGCTACACCTTC.

The V gene is TRBV19, the J gene TRBJ1-5; D possibly corresponds to TRBD1 (6 bases). CDR1 LNHDA and CDR2 SQIVND come from the germline V gene (reference sequence). V lost 7 bases to trimming and J lost 4 bases, with 14 bases between them. CDR3 length equals 14 residues. Here the CDR3 reads CASTAGTTNQPQHF. The CDR3 bases are TGTGCCAGTACCGCCGGGACAACTAATCAGCCCCAGCATTTT.

V usage is TRBV5-4 and J usage is TRBJ2-6; the D is unclear. The CDR3 sequence is 15 residues long. The V end lost 5 bases, the J end lost 0 bases, and 9 bases lay between the germline ends. Germline CDR1 SGHNT, CDR2 YYREEE (reference sequence). The CDR3 DNA reads as TGTGCCAGCAGATCAGGACGCTCTGGGGCCAACGTCCTGACTTTC. It encodes CASRSGRSGANVLTF. Full variable domain (remainder filled in from reference TRBV5-4 and TRBJ2-6): ETGVTQSPTHLIKTRGQQVTLRCSSQSGHNTVSWYQQALGQGPQFIFQYYREEENGRGNFPPRFSGLQFPNYSSELNVNALELDDSALYLCASRSGRSGANVLTFGAGSRLTVL.

The gene calls are TRBV19 and TRBJ2-2, with 7 positions matching TRBD1. Germline values: CDR1 LNHDA, CDR2 SQIVND (reference sequence). The CDR3 is made up of 15 amino acids. Trimming removed 7 bases from V and 0 bases from J; junction bases left unmatched: 5. CDR3 DNA sequence: TGTGCCAGTACCCCCGGGACAGCGAACACCGGGGAGCTGTTTTTT. Encoded protein: CASTPGTANTGELFF.

The chain employs TRBV4-1 and TRBJ2-5; D is unresolved. The V end lost 0 bases, the J end lost 5 bases, and 13 bases lay between the germline ends. Germline CDR1 and CDR2: MGHRA and YSYEKL. CDR3 length: 15 residues. Here the CDR3 reads CASSQDLRTVETQYF. The CDR3 bases are TGCGCCAGCAGCCAAGATCTCAGGACGGTTGAGACCCAGTACTTC.

The CDR3 loop is CASSQEVPASTDTQYF. The CDR3 DNA reads as TGCGCCAGCAGCCAAGAGGTCCCTGCTAGCACAGATACGCAGTATTTT. The chain joins TRBV4-3 to TRBJ2-3, with D uncertain. This CDR3 comprises 16 residues. The germline CDR1 and CDR2 sequences are LGHNA and YSLEER. Trimming took 0 bases from V and 0 from J, leaving 10 bases between them.

This chain links TRBV19 with TRBJ1-5; D not certain. This CDR3 is 13 amino acids long. CDR1 and CDR2 from the germline V gene are LNHDA and SQIVND (reference sequence). V gave up 9 bases and J gave up 0 bases, with 9 bases separating them. CDR3 bases: TGTGCCAGCGGACGATATAGCAATCAGCCCCAGCATTTT. Translating gives CASGRYSNQPQHF.

The rearrangement links TRBV7-2 to TRBJ1-4; D perhaps matches TRBD1 (6 bases). The CDR3 length is 16 residues. V gave up 5 bases and J gave up 3 bases, with 16 bases separating them. Germline V gene lookup returns CDR1 SGHTA and CDR2 FQGNSA. As DNA, the CDR3 is TGTGCCAGCAGCCAAAGAGCAGGGGCGTCTAATGAAAAACTGTTTTTT. Translated: CASSQRAGASNEKLFF.